Listed below are T cell receptor beta chains from one sample, sequenced in a study of blood T cell repertoires in COVID-19. Assay used: immunoSEQ multiplex PCR; TCRdb lists only in-frame clones, some missing. The sample consists of about 230,000 clones, roughly 86% of them appearing once. Material for sequencing was PBMCs or T cells enriched from blood (not recorded which). The receptors shown here come from a woman in her twenties or thirties with acute COVID-19. The CDR3 runs from the conserved cysteine through the conserved F or W. D genes are given only for firm matches. Clone size is given for some rows only: seen once, a few or many times, or a class if the clone is expanded.

clone_size	d_call	v_call	j_call	cdr3_nt	cdr3_aa
-	-	TRBV12-3/TRBV12-4	TRBJ2-7	TGTGCCAGCAGTTCTACAGGGTACTTTCGAGACTTC	CASSSTGYFRDF
many	-	TRBV27	TRBJ2-1	TGTGCCAGCAGCCCTGCAGGGTTACTTGAGCAGTTCTTC	CASSPAGLLEQFF
-	-	TRBV6-5	TRBJ1-1	TGTGCCAGCAGTTACTGGGCCCCCGGGGGCACTGAAGCTTTCTTT	CASSYWAPGGTEAFF
-	-	TRBV25-1	TRBJ2-1	TGTGCCAGCAGGCAACAGGTGCAACTCCCAAGGTACAATGAGCAGTTCTTC	CASRQQVQLPRYNEQFF
-	-	TRBV5-1	TRBJ2-3	TGCGCCAGCGGATCACTAGCAGCAGATACGCAGTATTTT	CASGSLAADTQYF
-	-	TRBV4-1	TRBJ2-7	TGCGCCAGCAGCCAAGATAAGGAGAACTACGAGCAGTACTTC	CASSQDKENYEQYF
-	TRBD2	TRBV24-1	TRBJ2-1	TGTGCCACCAGTGATAACAAACTAGCGGCCGGCTCCTACAATGAGCAGTTCTTC	CATSDNKLAAGSYNEQFF
-	-	TRBV3-1/TRBV3-2	TRBJ1-6	TGTGCCAGCAGCCAAAACGGGGGAGGTTATAATTCACCCCTCCACTTT	CASSQNGGGYNSPLHF
-	-	TRBV7-9	TRBJ1-2	TGTGCCAGCGGTCTCTACTCTCGCTATGGCTACACCTTC	CASGLYSRYGYTF
-	-	TRBV21-1	TRBJ1-2	TGTGCCAGCAGCTTTAGATCCACACGGAGTATCTATGGCTACACCTTC	CASSFRSTRSIYGYTF
-	TRBD1	TRBV7-9	TRBJ1-2	TGTGCCAGCAGCAAACCGACAGGGGGCGGCTATGGCTACACCTTC	CASSKPTGGGYGYTF
-	TRBD1	TRBV6-5	TRBJ1-1	TGTGCCAGCGCCCAAAGGTCAGGGGGCTTCACTGAAGCTTTCTTT	CASAQRSGGFTEAFF
-	-	TRBV14	TRBJ2-6	TGTGCCAGCAGCCCCATGACAGCCTCTGGGGCCAACGTCCTGACTTTC	CASSPMTASGANVLTF
-	-	TRBV6-5	TRBJ1-6	TGTGCCAGCAGTTACGATTGGACAGACTATTCACCCCTCCACTTT	CASSYDWTDYSPLHF